A selection of T cell receptor beta chains follows, all from one sample in a study of neurological immune-mediated disorders. TCRdb re-called the 5' RACE reads through MiXCR, storing one row per CDR3 protein. The table includes some 30,000 distinct CDR3 sequences, around 16% detected once. Material for sequencing was CD4+ T cells from blood. The receptors were gathered from a female donor with HTLV-1-associated myelopathy (HAM/TSP). CDR3s include the opening cysteine and the closing phenylalanine or tryptophan. A D gene is named only where the DNA matches it firmly. Size values are once, few and many counts, or a class for expanded clones, and some rows have none.

d_gene,abundance,j_gene,v_gene,len,CDR3aa,CDR3nt
NA,many,TRBJ2-7,TRBV5-1,13,CASSTGEDYEQYF,TGCGCCAGCAGCACGGGAGAGGACTACGAGCAGTACTTC
TRBD1,many,TRBJ1-2,TRBV14,14,CASSQGGQAYGYTF,TGTGCCAGCAGCCAAGGTGGACAGGCCTATGGCTACACCTTC
NA,few,TRBJ1-2,TRBV10-3,15,CAISETDGASYGYTF,TGTGCCATCAGTGAGACGGACGGAGCTTCCTATGGCTACACCTTC
TRBD1,many,TRBJ1-5,TRBV19,15,CASSIRQGGNQPQHF,TGTGCCAGTAGTATCCGACAGGGGGGCAATCAGCCCCAGCATTTT
NA,many,TRBJ2-3,TRBV5-1,13,CASSYRGADTQYF,TGCGCCAGCAGCTACCGTGGGGCAGATACGCAGTATTTT
TRBD2,many,TRBJ2-7,TRBV28,17,CASSQGLAGLRSYEQYF,TGTGCCAGCAGTCAGGGACTAGCGGGTCTCCGCTCCTACGAGCAGTACTTC
NA,many,TRBJ2-1,TRBV20-1,16,CSARDSGGGVSNEQFF,TGCAGTGCTAGAGATTCAGGAGGGGGGGTTAGCAATGAGCAGTTCTTC
NA,NA,TRBJ2-5,TRBV18,16,CASSPRGSGRMETQYF,TGTGCCAGCTCACCACGGGGGTCGGGCCGTATGGAGACCCAGTACTTC
TRBD1,many,TRBJ1-1,TRBV6-6,14,CASSYIGQVGEAFF,TGTGCCAGCAGTTACATCGGACAGGTCGGTGAAGCTTTCTTT
TRBD2,many,TRBJ2-1,TRBV29-1,13,CSVVTVAGGEQFF,TGCAGCGTTGTGACTGTCGCGGGGGGTGAGCAGTTCTTC
TRBD2,many,TRBJ2-1,TRBV3-1,14,CASISAGEDNEQFF,TGTGCCAGCATCTCAGCGGGGGAGGACAATGAGCAGTTCTTC
NA,many,TRBJ1-1,TRBV4-3,15,CASSQSPRKTTEAFF,TGCGCCAGCAGCCAAAGCCCTCGAAAAACTACTGAAGCTTTCTTT
NA,NA,TRBJ2-2,TRBV5-1,16,CASSLYGGEDTGELFF,TGCGCCAGCAGCTTGTACGGGGGAGAGGACACCGGGGAGCTGTTTTTT
TRBD1,many,TRBJ1-1,TRBV4-2,19,CASSQEATGGAYRDTEAFF,TGTGCCAGCAGCCAAGAGGCCACAGGGGGCGCTTACCGCGACACTGAAGCTTTCTTT
TRBD1,many,TRBJ2-5,TRBV20-1,15,CSATPLGRGQETQYF,TGCAGTGCTACGCCCCTGGGCAGGGGGCAAGAGACCCAGTACTTC
TRBD2,many,TRBJ2-3,TRBV5-1,15,CASSTGTTNTDTQYF,TGCGCCAGCAGCACCGGGACTACCAACACAGATACGCAGTATTTT
NA,many,TRBJ2-1,TRBV5-1,14,CASSLGAQAAGQFF,TGCGCCAGCAGCTTGGGCGCACAGGCGGCTGGGCAGTTCTTC
NA,many,TRBJ2-2,TRBV30,14,CAWSHAGWTGELFF,TGTGCCTGGAGTCACGCGGGGTGGACCGGGGAGCTGTTTTTT
NA,many,TRBJ1-1,TRBV20-1,14,CSARDFAGLTEAFF,TGCAGTGCTAGAGATTTTGCGGGTCTCACTGAAGCTTTCTTT
TRBD1,many,TRBJ2-1,TRBV6-5,15,CASRPDRGTYNEQFF,TGTGCCAGCAGACCCGACAGGGGGACCTACAATGAGCAGTTCTTC
NA,many,TRBJ1-1,TRBV5-6,17,CASDKLGEGYPNTEAFF,TGTGCCAGCGATAAATTGGGGGAGGGGTATCCGAACACTGAAGCTTTCTTT
TRBD1,few,TRBJ2-7,TRBV29-1,15,CSVFAGTGDVHEQYF,TGCAGCGTTTTCGCCGGGACAGGGGACGTCCACGAGCAGTACTTC
NA,many,TRBJ2-1,TRBV7-2,14,CASSLERLENEQFF,TGTGCCAGCAGCTTAGAGCGACTAGAAAATGAGCAGTTCTTC
TRBD1,many,TRBJ1-6,TRBV11-2,15,CASNTYGTGNSPLHF,TGTGCCAGCAACACGTACGGGACAGGGAATTCACCCCTCCACTTT
TRBD1,many,TRBJ2-7,TRBV5-1,12,CASMGQWSEQYF,TGCGCCAGCATGGGACAGTGGAGCGAGCAGTACTTC
TRBD1,many,TRBJ2-7,TRBV29-1,14,CSVEVPSGGGEQYF,TGCAGCGTTGAAGTCCCCTCAGGGGGCGGTGAGCAGTACTTC
NA,many,TRBJ2-5,TRBV12-5,16,CASGLVLGRSQETQYF,TGTGCTAGTGGTTTGGTACTCGGCAGGAGCCAAGAGACCCAGTACTTC
NA,many,TRBJ2-2,TRBV7-7,16,CASSPSFGVHTGELFF,TGTGCTAGCAGCCCGTCATTCGGGGTCCACACCGGGGAGCTGTTTTTT
NA,NA,TRBJ2-2,TRBV7-8,15,CAISLLLGSAGELFF,TGTGCCATCAGCTTACTTTTGGGTTCAGCCGGGGAGCTGTTTTTT
NA,many,TRBJ2-2,TRBV12-3/TRBV12-4,13,CASRSQDTGELFF,TGTGCCAGCAGATCCCAGGACACCGGGGAGCTGTTTTTT
NA,many,TRBJ1-2,TRBV11-1,12,CASSLGDHGYTF,TGTGCCAGCAGCTTAGGGGACCACGGCTACACCTTC
NA,NA,TRBJ1-4,TRBV30,12,CAWRWSNEKLFF,TGTGCCTGGAGGTGGAGTAATGAAAAACTGTTTTTT
NA,many,TRBJ1-4,TRBV5-5,12,CASSSWAEKLFF,TGTGCCAGCAGCTCCTGGGCCGAAAAACTGTTTTTT
TRBD2,many,TRBJ2-1,TRBV20-1,16,CSHFLALAGVGDEQFF,TGCAGTCACTTTCTGGCACTAGCGGGAGTGGGGGATGAGCAGTTCTTC
TRBD1,many,TRBJ2-3,TRBV6-2/TRBV6-3,14,CASSWGQSTDTQYF,TGTGCCAGCAGTTGGGGACAGTCCACAGATACGCAGTATTTT
TRBD2,many,TRBJ2-5,TRBV20-1,15,CSARVRLAGKETQYF,TGCAGTGCTAGAGTTAGGTTAGCGGGCAAAGAGACCCAGTACTTC
TRBD1,NA,TRBJ2-5,TRBV7-2,15,CASSFRQGAGETQYF,TGTGCCAGCAGCTTCAGGCAGGGGGCGGGAGAGACCCAGTACTTC
NA,many,TRBJ2-6,TRBV5-1,18,CASSLARSRGAGANVLTF,TGCGCCAGCAGCTTGGCCCGCTCAAGGGGCGCTGGGGCCAACGTCCTGACTTTC
TRBD1,many,TRBJ2-1,TRBV18,16,CASSPSGGQSLNEQFF,TGTGCCAGCTCACCCTCAGGGGGTCAAAGCCTCAATGAGCAGTTCTTC
TRBD1,many,TRBJ2-7,TRBV20-1,14,CSARGFGTGYEQYF,TGCAGTGCTAGAGGATTCGGGACAGGCTACGAGCAGTACTTC
NA,once,TRBJ1-1,TRBV6-1,14,CASSEVGQNTEAFF,TGTGCCAGCAGTGAAGTAGGCCAGAACACTGAAGCTTTCTTT
NA,NA,TRBJ2-2,TRBV4-2,12,CASSPLRGELFF,TGTGCCAGCAGCCCCCTTCGCGGGGAGCTGTTTTTT
NA,once,TRBJ2-3,TRBV5-1,14,CASSFGAGTDTQYF,TGCGCCAGCAGCTTCGGGGCGGGGACAGATACGCAGTATTTT
TRBD2,few,TRBJ2-7,TRBV7-9,17,CASSLALGSGGTYEQYF,TGTGCCAGCAGCTTAGCGCTAGGTAGCGGGGGAACCTACGAGCAGTACTTC
NA,many,TRBJ2-5,TRBV5-1,13,CASSGSYQETQYF,TGCGCCAGCAGCGGCAGCTATCAAGAGACCCAGTACTTC
TRBD2,once,TRBJ2-1,TRBV20-1,16,CSARDLSAGVYNEQFF,TGCAGTGCTAGAGATCTGTCCGCGGGGGTCTACAATGAGCAGTTCTTC
NA,many,TRBJ2-7,TRBV21-1,14,CASSKLGSPYEQYF,TGTGCCAGCAGCAAACTAGGCAGTCCCTACGAGCAGTACTTC
NA,many,TRBJ1-2,TRBV5-1,15,CASSLVGGRSYGYTF,TGCGCCAGCAGCTTGGTAGGGGGTCGAAGCTATGGCTACACCTTC
TRBD2,many,TRBJ2-1,TRBV30,16,CAWSVRRLAGNNEQFF,TGTGCCTGGAGTGTGAGACGACTAGCGGGAAACAATGAGCAGTTCTTC
TRBD2,NA,TRBJ2-5,TRBV20-1,14,CSARDSGRRETQYF,TGCAGTGCTAGAGATAGCGGGAGAAGAGAGACCCAGTACTTC
TRBD1,many,TRBJ2-7,TRBV24-1,15,CATSDPRQGKFEQYF,TGTGCCACCAGTGACCCCCGACAGGGGAAGTTCGAGCAGTACTTC
TRBD1,many,TRBJ2-2,TRBV24-1,17,CATSDETGTVNTGELFF,TGTGCCACCAGTGATGAGACCGGGACAGTGAACACCGGGGAGCTGTTTTTT
NA,many,TRBJ2-2,TRBV19,15,CASGTRRAEGGELFF,TGTGCCAGTGGAACCCGGCGGGCCGAGGGCGGGGAGCTGTTTTTT
NA,many,TRBJ2-3,TRBV19,13,CASSIGRRDTQYF,TGTGCCAGTAGTATAGGGAGGCGAGATACGCAGTATTTT
TRBD1,many,TRBJ1-5,TRBV5-1,15,CASSRGGDRDQPQHF,TGCGCCAGCAGCCGTGGAGGGGACAGGGATCAGCCCCAGCATTTT